The 10 T cell receptor beta chains reported below all come from one sample, sequenced in a study of blood T cells in healthy people across ages. Primers used in a second PCR of about 7 to 11 cycles were a sample-barcoded 5' primer and a J-beta primer mix. MiXCR was run by TCRdb on the 5' RACE reads, yielding one entry per CDR3 protein. The repertoire holds about 670,000 distinct CDR3 sequences, roughly half seen once, with roughly 14% in the top ten. Input material: blood. The receptors derive from a woman of 80 years or more in good health.

The chain recombines TRBV7-8 with TRBJ1-2, with 8 positions matching TRBD1. The V gene end was trimmed by 4 bases and the J gene end by 6 bases; junction bases not matched to a gene: 10. In germline, CDR1 is SGHVS, CDR2 FQNEAQ. The CDR3 has 15 amino acids. This CDR3 reads CASSSDQGALDGYTF. For the CDR3, the DNA is TGTGCCAGCAGCTCGGATCAGGGGGCGTTGGATGGCTACACCTTC.

Only a few counts were recorded for this clonotype. A much larger clone sits a single nucleotide away, making a read error possible. The chain joins TRBV20-1 to TRBJ2-5; D is perhaps TRBD2 (5 bases). Trimming cost V 6 bases and J 11 bases, with 22 bases left between them. Looked up from germline, CDR1 is DFQATT and CDR2 is SNEGSKA (reference sequence). The CDR3 length is 13 residues. The CDR3, as DNA: TGCAGTGCCCAAAGCGGACTCTACAATGAGCAGTACTTC. Residues: CSAQSGLYNEQYF.

Comments on this clonotype: A much larger clone differs from this one at a single base, so this may be a read error. This sequence joins TRBV28 and TRBJ2-1, with D uncertain. The CDR3 loop spans 14 amino acids. Between the trimmed V and J ends, which lost 6 bases and 3 bases, there was a span of 12 bases. Germline assignment: CDR1 MDHEN and CDR2 SYDVKM. CDR3 DNA sequence: TGTGCCAGCAGGCATAGAGGCGGCTACAATGAGCAGTTCTTC. The encoded protein is CASRHRGGYNEQFF.

This clonotype was recorded many times. CDR3 protein: CASSRTGGWGGNEQFF. DNA of the CDR3: TGTGCCAGCAGCCGTACAGGTGGATGGGGAGGCAATGAGCAGTTCTTC. The chain joins TRBV6-2 or TRBV6-3 to TRBJ2-1; a weak D match, TRBD2 (6 bases). This CDR3 is built from 16 residues. CDR1 is MNHEY and CDR2 is SVGEGT in the germline V gene. Trimming removed 6 bases from V and 6 bases from J, with 21 bases in between.

In this sample, this clonotype turned up many times. A read error may account for a junction end that differs from germline. The chain has TRBV6-2 or TRBV6-3 and TRBJ2-3; no reliable D call. The CDR3 runs 13 residues. Germline V lookup: CDR1 MNHEY, CDR2 SVGEGT. The chain's CDR3 is CASRYSSTDTQYF. The CDR3 nucleotides are TGTGCCAGCAGATACTCTAGCACAGATACGCAGTATTTT.

This clonotype showed up just once. This sequence joins TRBV7-6 and TRBJ2-1; tentatively, D is TRBD2 (7 bases). The CDR3 has 16 amino acids. Germline CDR1 reads SGHVS; CDR2 reads FNYEAQ. Trimming stripped 2 bases from V and 5 bases from J, with 16 bases between. The CDR3 sequence: CASSLLWRGRDNEQFF. CDR3 sequence (DNA): TGTGCCAGCAGCTTATTATGGCGGGGGCGGGACAATGAGCAGTTCTTC.

V is TRBV5-1 and J is TRBJ2-1; no clear D gene. Per the germline V gene, CDR1 is SGHRS and CDR2 is YFSETQ. CDR3 size: 13 residues. The V and J ends lost 0 bases and 9 bases respectively, with 10 bases between them. CDR3 amino acids: CASSLDNHSEQFF. As DNA, the CDR3 is TGCGCCAGCAGCTTGGATAACCACAGTGAGCAGTTCTTC.

This clonotype showed up many times. The rearrangement joins TRBV4-2 to TRBJ1-5, with TRBD1 matching 7 bases. Germline trimming cut 0 bases from V and 3 bases from J; bases unmatched to any gene: 2. In germline, CDR1 is LGHNA, CDR2 YNFKEQ. The CDR3 length is 15 residues. The CDR3 DNA reads as TGTGCCAGCAGCCAAGAGACAGGGTTCAATCAGCCCCAGCATTTT. This gives the protein CASSQETGFNQPQHF.

The chain recombines TRBV12-3 or TRBV12-4 with TRBJ2-1; 13 bases align to TRBD2. This CDR3 comprises 16 residues. The J segment lost 6 bases and the V segment lost 3 bases, leaving 5 bases of the junction unmatched. CDR3 bases: TGTGCCAGCAGTTTGTCCCGGACTAGCGGGGGCAATGAGCAGTTCTTC. It codes for CASSLSRTSGGNEQFF.

This clonotype was recorded many times. V gene TRBV5-1 combines with J gene TRBJ2-7; D assignment may be TRBD1 or TRBD2 (5 bases each). The V gene's germline CDR1 is SGHRS and CDR2 YFSETQ. The CDR3 contains 14 residues. The V end was cut by 3 bases, the J end by 2 bases, with 12 bases between. In DNA, the CDR3 is TGCGCCAGCAGCTGGGGGATCCTAACCTACGAGCAGTACTTC. This gives the protein CASSWGILTYEQYF.